This TCR beta chain was sequenced in a study of early T cells in non-severe SARS-CoV-2 infection. Study overall: Chains were not paired, and sequencing was done on bulk RNA from unsorted whole blood.

This clonotype was detected many times. Antigen: not known. Germline V gene lookup returns CDR1 ENHRY and CDR2 SYGVKD. The CDR3 spans 12 residues. Between the trimmed V and J ends, which lost 11 bases and 3 bases, there was a span of 13 bases. Overall study findings and caveats: Clonotype matching in VDJdb favored anti-spike CD8 responses and did not capture private and CD4 specificities.

Each single cDNA molecule received a unique molecular identifier. TCRdb recomputed calls from the 5' RACE reads with MiXCR, one row per CDR3 protein. The table records over 55,000 distinct CDR3 sequences, around an eighth of them present only once. The source material was whole blood. The receptor's source is an adult who was a healthcare worker with PCR-confirmed SARS-CoV-2 infection or an uninfected control (not recorded which). This chain joins TRBV10-3 and TRBJ1-2, with D tentatively TRBD1 (6 bases). CDR3 loop: CALRGLHYGYTF. The CDR3 bases are TGTGCCCTGCGGGGGCTCCACTATGGCTACACCTTC.